This T cell receptor beta chain was sequenced in a study of cytomegalovirus exposure and HLA in healthy donors. Findings of the study overall: Presence/absence results assume similar sequencing depth per donor, which may not hold. Some V segments (TRBV6-2 and TRBV6-3 among them) were excluded as indistinguishable.

Note on this clone: Its target is not known.

The PCR was carried out with 60 Vbeta primers and 13 Jbeta primers. Sequencing used immunoSEQ multiplex PCR; TCRdb keeps in-frame clones, though not all of them. The table gives about 150,000 clones; the top ten clones make up about 1.6% of it. Germline lookup yields CDR1 KGHSH and CDR2 LQKENI. CDR3 length: 13 residues. V shed 3 bases and J shed 7 bases, with 9 bases lying between them. The receptor's source is a woman in her fifties or sixties in good health and CMV-seronegative. The V gene is TRBV18, the J gene TRBJ1-4, with D maybe TRBD1 (5 bases). The sequencing input was PBMCs. The CDR3 DNA is TGTGCCAGCTCACCCCCCGGGGGTGAAAAACTGTTTTTT. Its protein is CASSPPGGEKLFF.